A selection of T cell receptor beta chains follows, all from one sample in a study of shared clonotypes between healthy human individuals. The table came from immunoSEQ multiplex PCR; TCRdb's copy has only in-frame clones and leaves some out. The sample includes millions of clones, about 95% of them seen just once. Material for sequencing was naive CD8+ T cells sorted from blood. Receptors originate from a man younger than 30 in good health. CDR3s include the opening cysteine and the closing phenylalanine or tryptophan. A D gene is named only where the DNA matches it firmly. The size entry is marked missing in some rows and otherwise reads once, few, many or a size class.

clone_size j_call d_call v_call cdr3_nt cdr3_aa
. TRBJ2-2 . TRBV5-1 TGCGCCAGCAGCTTGTCAGCAGCGAACACCGGGGAGCTGTTTTTT CASSLSAANTGELFF
once TRBJ2-7 TRBD1 TRBV5-6 TGTGCCAGCAGCCCAGGACAGGGCCTGGAGCAGTACTTC CASSPGQGLEQYF
. TRBJ2-7 . TRBV12-1 TGTGCCAGCAGCTTCTTGCGAGACGAGCAGTACTTC CASSFLRDEQYF
. TRBJ2-7 TRBD2 TRBV5-1 TGCGCCAGCAGCTTGGCATTAGCGGGGGGAAACGAGCAGTACTTC CASSLALAGGNEQYF
. TRBJ2-2 . TRBV9 TGTGCCAGCAGCCCCGAGACTGTCCACACCGGGGAGCTGTTTTTT CASSPETVHTGELFF
. TRBJ2-7 . TRBV5-6 TGTGCCAGCAGCTTGAGGCCTTCCTACGAGCAGTACTTC CASSLRPSYEQYF
. TRBJ2-1 . TRBV28 TGTGCCAGCAGTGCAACCCCCTGGACGGGGAACAATGAGCAGTTCTTC CASSATPWTGNNEQFF
. TRBJ2-1 . TRBV2 TGTGCCAGCAGAGACAGGGAGGGTGAGCAGTTCTTC CASRDREGEQFF
. TRBJ2-1 . TRBV5-6 TGTGCCAGCAGCTTCGGACTATCCGATGACTACAATGAGCAGTTCTTC CASSFGLSDDYNEQFF
. TRBJ2-7 . TRBV19 TGTGCCAGTAGTATAGGACAGTATTCCTACGAGCAGTACTTC CASSIGQYSYEQYF
. TRBJ2-7 . TRBV29-1 TGCAGCGTTGAAGATTGGGGGACATCCTCCTACGAGCAGTACTTC CSVEDWGTSSYEQYF
. TRBJ2-7 . TRBV13 TGTGCCAGCAGCTTAGGAACAGGCCCCGACTACGAGCAGTACTTC CASSLGTGPDYEQYF
. TRBJ2-7 . TRBV7-6 TGTGCCAGCAGCTTAGCGCGGGCGACCGACGAGCAGTACTTC CASSLARATDEQYF
. TRBJ1-2 TRBD1 TRBV10-3 TGTGCCATCAGTGACCCACAGGGGTTGTTGTCTGGCTACACCTTC CAISDPQGLLSGYTF
. TRBJ2-7 . TRBV4-1 TGCGCCAGCAGCCCCTTGGACGGTTACGAGCAGTACTTC CASSPLDGYEQYF